These 15 T cell receptor beta chains came from one sample sequenced in a study of cytomegalovirus exposure and HLA in healthy donors. Amplification used 60 Vbeta primers and 13 Jbeta primers. Assay used: immunoSEQ multiplex PCR; TCRdb lists only in-frame clones, some missing. The data show about 200,000 clones, and the top ten clones hold around 1.1%. Input material: PBMCs. Receptor source: a girl aged 2-9 years in good health and CMV-seropositive.

The rearrangement links TRBV5-1 to TRBJ2-2; D might be TRBD1 (6 bases). Germline V gives CDR1 SGHRS, CDR2 YFSETQ. V shed 1 base and J shed 3 bases, with 10 bases lying between them. The CDR3 spans 15 residues. The DNA for the CDR3 is TGCGCCAGCAGCTTGCTCAGGACAGACACCGGGGAGCTGTTTTTT. Residues: CASSLLRTDTGELFF.

The chain couples TRBV6-1 to TRBJ2-7; D ambiguous. The ends were cut back, 2 bases at V and 2 bases at J, with 10 bases in the middle. CDR3 length: 14 residues. In germline, CDR1 is MNHNS, CDR2 SASEGT. The CDR3 region has the DNA TGTGCCAGCAGTGAATTCACAGCCACCTACGAGCAGTACTTC. It yields the protein CASSEFTATYEQYF.

The genes are TRBV27 and TRBJ2-1; TRBD2 matches at 13 bases. Germline lookup yields CDR1 MNHEY and CDR2 SMNVEV (reference sequence). The CDR3 is made up of 16 amino acids. Losses at the gene ends were 5 bases for V and 6 bases for J; bases not matched to a gene: 7. In nucleotides, the CDR3 is TGTGCCAGCAGTAGGACTAGCGGGAGTTGGGGCAATGAGCAGTTCTTC. Its translation is CASSRTSGSWGNEQFF.

The V gene is TRBV29-1, the J gene TRBJ1-1, with 10 nucleotides matching TRBD1. CDR1 and CDR2 from the germline V gene are SQVTM and ANQGSEA. The V gene end was trimmed by 7 bases and the J gene end by 3 bases; junction bases not matched to a gene: 8. The CDR3 is 14 residues long. CDR3 residues: CSADRGLGHTEAFF. CDR3 DNA: TGCAGCGCAGACAGGGGGCTTGGGCACACTGAAGCTTTCTTT. Together with reference TRBV29-1 and TRBJ1-1, the CDR3 gives the full variable domain: SAVISQKPSRDICQRGTSLTIQCQVDSQVTMMFWYRQQPGQSLTLIATANQGSEATYESGFVIDKFPISRPNLTFSTLTVSNMSPEDSSIYLCSADRGLGHTEAFFGQGTRLTVV.

As regards this clone: An end of the junction does not agree with germline; a read error may underlie this. This chain connects TRBV19 to TRBJ1-5; D is ambiguous. The CDR3 contains 12 residues. CDR1 LNHDA and CDR2 SQIVND come from the germline V gene (reference sequence). The CDR3 protein is CASSIDLQPQHF. The CDR3 nucleotides read TGTGCCAGCAGTATAGATCTTCAGCCCCAGCATTTT.

The rearrangement joins TRBV5-1 to TRBJ1-3; 11 nucleotides match TRBD1. V shed 4 bases, J shed 0 bases, and the junction held 6 bases outside the gene matches. This CDR3 contains 17 residues. Germline loops: CDR1 SGHRS, CDR2 YFSETQ. This CDR3 reads CASSRGQGANSGNTIYF. As DNA, the CDR3 is TGCGCCAGCAGCAGAGGACAGGGGGCTAACTCTGGAAACACCATATATTTT.

The chain carries TRBV5-1 and TRBJ1-1; no definite D call. The CDR3 has 13 residues. CDR1 SGHRS and CDR2 YFSETQ come from the germline V gene. The germline V and J ends were trimmed by 2 bases and 7 bases, with 12 bases remaining between them. The CDR3 reads CASSFTSDYEAFF. The CDR3, as DNA: TGCGCCAGCAGCTTCACTTCCGACTATGAAGCTTTCTTT.

V is TRBV18 and J is TRBJ1-2, with 7 bases matching TRBD1. Germline CDR1 is KGHSH and CDR2 is LQKENI. The CDR3 has 14 residues. V lost 2 bases and J lost 0; bases outside the gene matches: 0. CDR3 bases: TGTGCCAGCTCACCAACAGGGGCTAACTATGGCTACACCTTC. This translates into CASSPTGANYGYTF.

The V gene is TRBV5-1, the J gene TRBJ2-4; a weak D match, TRBD1 (6 bases). The CDR3 is 16 amino acids. The germline V and J ends were trimmed by 3 bases and 0 bases, with 13 bases remaining between them. The germline CDR1 and CDR2 sequences are SGHRS and YFSETQ. CDR3 residues: CASSSLPGVAKNIQYF. The CDR3 coding sequence is TGCGCCAGCAGCTCCCTTCCAGGGGTAGCCAAAAACATTCAGTACTTC.

This chain uses TRBV28 with TRBJ2-5, with 11 bases identical to TRBD1. The last part of the DNA fits TRBJ2-7 better; the J call may be wrong. The CDR3 runs to 17 residues. CDR1 MDHEN and CDR2 SYDVKM come from the germline V gene. The CDR3 loop reads CASSPDRGPRMFYEQYF. CDR3 bases: TGTGCCAGCAGCCCGGACAGGGGGCCTCGGATGTTCTACGAGCAGTACTTC.

The chain combines TRBV7-2 with TRBJ2-3, with 9 bases identical to TRBD2. V lost 6 bases and J lost 0; bases outside the gene matches: 7. Germline V CDR1 and CDR2: SGHTA, FQGNSA. CDR3 length: 16 residues. CDR3 loop: CASRRGGTPSTDTQYF. The DNA of the CDR3 is TGTGCCAGCAGGCGGGGGGGGACGCCTAGCACAGATACGCAGTATTTT.

The genes are TRBV11-1 and TRBJ2-2, with D possibly matching TRBD2 (6 bases). The CDR3 sequence is 15 residues long. Trimming stripped 5 bases from V and 1 base from J, with 11 bases between. The germline V gene encodes CDR1 SGHAT and CDR2 FQDESV (reference sequence). The CDR3 DNA sequence: TGTGCCAGCAGCAACTGGGGAGGGAACACCGGGGAGCTGTTTTTT. This sequence encodes CASSNWGGNTGELFF. The full variable domain, rest sourced from reference TRBV11-1 and TRBJ2-2, is EAEVAQSPRYKITEKSQAVAFWCDPISGHATLYWYRQILGQGPELLVQFQDESVVDDSQLPKDRFSAERLKGVDSTLKIQPAELGDSAMYLCASSNWGGNTGELFFGEGSRLTVL.

The rearrangement links TRBV27 to TRBJ2-5; 12 bases are a match to TRBD2. This CDR3 is 18 amino acids long. Germline-derived CDR1 and CDR2 are MNHEY and SMNVEV (reference sequence). The J segment lost 4 bases and the V segment lost 5 bases, leaving 14 bases of the junction unmatched. The chain's CDR3 is CASSPRLAGALGGETQYF. CDR3 nucleotide sequence: TGTGCCAGCAGTCCGCGACTAGCGGGAGCCCTAGGGGGAGAGACCCAGTACTTC.

The chain combines TRBV7-9 with TRBJ1-5; 8 bases map to TRBD1. Germline V gene data show CDR1 as SEHNR and CDR2 as FQNEAQ (reference sequence). Trimming removed 0 bases from V and 7 bases from J; junction bases left unmatched: 5. This CDR3 comprises 15 residues. CDR3 amino acids: CASSLAGQGIQPQHF. The CDR3 DNA is TGTGCCAGCAGCTTAGCAGGACAGGGAATCCAGCCCCAGCATTTT.

This chain connects TRBV5-5 to TRBJ2-7; D remains unclear. CDR3 length: 14 residues. Germline CDR1 and CDR2: SGHKS and YYEKEE (reference sequence). Trimming cost V 1 base and J 1 base, with 9 bases left between them. CDR3 in amino acids: CASSLRSLSYEQYF. Written as DNA, the CDR3 is TGTGCCAGCAGCTTGCGTTCACTGTCCTACGAGCAGTACTTC.